This T cell receptor beta chain was sequenced for a study of blood T cell repertoires in COVID-19. Study as a whole: Spain, Italy and the United States supplied samples that represented acute and convalescent COVID-19. T cells, B-cell-depleted T cells, or PBMCs provided the cDNA or gDNA that served as material.

The junction had 5 bases not matched to a gene; V was cut back by 2 bases and J by 3 bases. CDR1 and CDR2 (germline): MDHEN, SYDVKM. The CDR3 is 15 residues long. In the original workflow: How many nucleated cells were present was estimated from reference gene primer amplification. Generated by immunoSEQ multiplex PCR, the TCRdb table keeps only in-frame clones and is missing some. V and J calls and clone size are copied from that table; D and trimming were computed from the DNA. The data hold about 190,000 clones, with about 88% observed a single time. The material sequenced was peripheral blood. The source of this sequence is a man aged 25 to 45 with acute or convalescent COVID-19. The V call is TRBV28, the J call TRBJ1-2, with 8 bases matching TRBD1. DNA for the CDR3: TGTGCCAGCAGTTTAACTACAGGGGGAGACTATGGCTACACCTTC. Translated, it gives CASSLTTGGDYGYTF.